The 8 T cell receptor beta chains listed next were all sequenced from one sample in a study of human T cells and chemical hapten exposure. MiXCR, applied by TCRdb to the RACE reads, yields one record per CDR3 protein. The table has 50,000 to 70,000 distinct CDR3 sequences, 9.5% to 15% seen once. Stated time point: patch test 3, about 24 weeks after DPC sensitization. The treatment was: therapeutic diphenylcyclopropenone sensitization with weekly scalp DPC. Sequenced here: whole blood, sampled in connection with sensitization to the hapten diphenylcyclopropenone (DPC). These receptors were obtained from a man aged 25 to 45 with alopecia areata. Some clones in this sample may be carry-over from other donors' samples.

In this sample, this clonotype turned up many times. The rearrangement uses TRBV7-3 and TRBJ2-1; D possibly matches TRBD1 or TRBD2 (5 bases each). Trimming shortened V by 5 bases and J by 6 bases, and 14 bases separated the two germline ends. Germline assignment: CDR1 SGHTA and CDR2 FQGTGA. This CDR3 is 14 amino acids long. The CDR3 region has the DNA TGTGCCAGCAGCAGACGAGGGGCAGGCAATGAGCAGTTCTTC. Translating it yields CASSRRGAGNEQFF.

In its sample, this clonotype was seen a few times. The CDR3 loop reads CASKGRAYQETQYF. The CDR3 DNA reads TGTGCCAGCAAGGGCAGGGCTTACCAAGAGACCCAGTACTTC. V gene TRBV7-6 combines with J gene TRBJ2-5; TRBD1 might be the D (5 bases). This CDR3 comprises 14 residues. The V gene's germline CDR1 is SGHVS and CDR2 FNYEAQ. V was trimmed by 7 bases and J by 0 bases, leaving 12 bases between them.

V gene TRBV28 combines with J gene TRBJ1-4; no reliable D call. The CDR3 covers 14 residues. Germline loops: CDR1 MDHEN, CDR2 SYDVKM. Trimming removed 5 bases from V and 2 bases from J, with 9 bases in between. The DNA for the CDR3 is TGTGCCAGCAGTCCTTGGGCTACTAATGAAAAACTGTTTTTT. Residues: CASSPWATNEKLFF.

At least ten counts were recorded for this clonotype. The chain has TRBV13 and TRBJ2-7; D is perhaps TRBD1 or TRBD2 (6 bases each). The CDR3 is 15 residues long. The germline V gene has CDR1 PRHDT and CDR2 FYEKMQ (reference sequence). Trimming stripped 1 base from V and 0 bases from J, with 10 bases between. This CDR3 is CASSLDPGASYEQYF. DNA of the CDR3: TGTGCCAGCAGCTTAGATCCGGGGGCCTCCTACGAGCAGTACTTC.

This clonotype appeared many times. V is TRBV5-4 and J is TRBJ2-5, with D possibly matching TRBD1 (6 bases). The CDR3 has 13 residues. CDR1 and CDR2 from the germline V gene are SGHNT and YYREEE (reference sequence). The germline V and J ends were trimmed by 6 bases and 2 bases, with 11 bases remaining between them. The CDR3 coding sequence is TGTGCCAGCACCACACAGGGTCAAGAGACCCAGTACTTC. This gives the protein CASTTQGQETQYF.

CDR3 nucleotides: TGCAGTGCTAAACTTACCTACGAGCAGTACTTC. It yields the protein CSAKLTYEQYF. The genes are TRBV20-1 and TRBJ2-7, with D unresolved. Germline values: CDR1 DFQATT, CDR2 SNEGSKA (reference sequence). The CDR3 totals 11 residues. V gave up 4 bases and J gave up 2 bases, with 6 bases separating them.

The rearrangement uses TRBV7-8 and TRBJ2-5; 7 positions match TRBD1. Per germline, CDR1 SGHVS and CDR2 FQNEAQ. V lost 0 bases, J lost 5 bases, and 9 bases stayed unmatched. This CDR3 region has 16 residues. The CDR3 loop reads CASSLASTGLGETQYF. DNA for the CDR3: TGTGCCAGCAGCTTAGCCTCGACAGGGCTCGGCGAGACCCAGTACTTC.

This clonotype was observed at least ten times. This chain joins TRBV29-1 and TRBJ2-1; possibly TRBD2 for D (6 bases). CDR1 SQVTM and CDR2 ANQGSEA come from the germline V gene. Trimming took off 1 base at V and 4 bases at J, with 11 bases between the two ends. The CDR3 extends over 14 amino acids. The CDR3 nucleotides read TGCAGCGTTGAAGTAGCGGCGAGATACAATGAGCAGTTCTTC. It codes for CSVEVAARYNEQFF.